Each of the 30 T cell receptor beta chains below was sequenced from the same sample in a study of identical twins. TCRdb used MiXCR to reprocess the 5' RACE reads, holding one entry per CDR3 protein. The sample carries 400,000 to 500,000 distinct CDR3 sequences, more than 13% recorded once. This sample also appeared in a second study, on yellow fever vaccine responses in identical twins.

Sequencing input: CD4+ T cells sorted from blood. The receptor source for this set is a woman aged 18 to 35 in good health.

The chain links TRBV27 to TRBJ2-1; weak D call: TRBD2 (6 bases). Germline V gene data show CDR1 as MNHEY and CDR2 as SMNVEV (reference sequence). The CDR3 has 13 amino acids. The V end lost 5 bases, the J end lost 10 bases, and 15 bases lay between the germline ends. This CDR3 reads CASSLGLPREQFF. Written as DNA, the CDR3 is TGTGCCAGCAGTCTCGGACTACCTAGGGAGCAGTTCTTC.

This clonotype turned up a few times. For the CDR3, the DNA is TGCAGTGCGGACCGGGACGGACGGGAAAAACTGTTTTTT. Encoded protein: CSADRDGREKLFF. The rearrangement links TRBV20-1 to TRBJ1-4; D perhaps matches TRBD1 (5 bases). CDR1 and CDR2 (germline): DFQATT, SNEGSKA (reference sequence). V lost 6 bases and J lost 8, with 16 bases in between. The CDR3 loop spans 13 amino acids.

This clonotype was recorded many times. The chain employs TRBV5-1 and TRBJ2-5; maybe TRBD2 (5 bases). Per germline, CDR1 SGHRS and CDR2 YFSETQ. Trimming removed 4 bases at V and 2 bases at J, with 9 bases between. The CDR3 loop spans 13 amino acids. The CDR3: CASSLLVQETQYF. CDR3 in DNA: TGCGCCAGCAGCCTACTAGTACAAGAGACCCAGTACTTC.

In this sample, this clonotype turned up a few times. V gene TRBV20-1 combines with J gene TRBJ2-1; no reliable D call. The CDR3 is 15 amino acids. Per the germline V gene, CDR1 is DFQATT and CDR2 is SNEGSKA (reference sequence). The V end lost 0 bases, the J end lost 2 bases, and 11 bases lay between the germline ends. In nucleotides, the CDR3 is TGCAGTGCTAGAGATCCAAGTCGCGCCTACAATGAGCAGTTCTTC. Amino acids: CSARDPSRAYNEQFF.

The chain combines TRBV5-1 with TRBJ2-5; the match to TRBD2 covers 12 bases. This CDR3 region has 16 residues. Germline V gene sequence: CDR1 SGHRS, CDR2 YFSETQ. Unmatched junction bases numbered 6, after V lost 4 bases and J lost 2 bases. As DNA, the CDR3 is TGCGCCAGCAGCCTAACAGGACTAGCGGGGCAAGAGACCCAGTACTTC. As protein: CASSLTGLAGQETQYF.

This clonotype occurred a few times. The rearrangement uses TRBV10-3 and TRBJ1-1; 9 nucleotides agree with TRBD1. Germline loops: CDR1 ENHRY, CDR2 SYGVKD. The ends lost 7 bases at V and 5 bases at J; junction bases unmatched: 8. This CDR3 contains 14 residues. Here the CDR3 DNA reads TGTGCCATCACTCGGGACAGGGAGGGGACTGAAGCTTTCTTT. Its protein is CAITRDREGTEAFF.

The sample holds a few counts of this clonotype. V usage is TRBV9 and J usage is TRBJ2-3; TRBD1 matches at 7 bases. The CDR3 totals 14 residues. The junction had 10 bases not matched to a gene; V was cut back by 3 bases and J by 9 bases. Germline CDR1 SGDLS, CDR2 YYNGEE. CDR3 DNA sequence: TGTGCCAGCAGCGAACGCCGGGGACAGAGGACGCAGTATTTT. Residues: CASSERRGQRTQYF.

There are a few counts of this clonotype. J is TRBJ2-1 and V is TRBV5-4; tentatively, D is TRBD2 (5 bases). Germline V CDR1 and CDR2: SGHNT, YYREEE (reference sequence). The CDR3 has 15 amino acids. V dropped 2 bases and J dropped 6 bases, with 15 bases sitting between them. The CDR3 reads CASSFKRDITNEQFF. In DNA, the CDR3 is TGTGCCAGCAGCTTCAAACGGGATATAACCAATGAGCAGTTCTTC. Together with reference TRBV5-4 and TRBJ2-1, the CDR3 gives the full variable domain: ETGVTQSPTHLIKTRGQQVTLRCSSQSGHNTVSWYQQALGQGPQFIFQYYREEENGRGNFPPRFSGLQFPNYSSELNVNALELDDSALYLCASSFKRDITNEQFFGPGTRLTVL.

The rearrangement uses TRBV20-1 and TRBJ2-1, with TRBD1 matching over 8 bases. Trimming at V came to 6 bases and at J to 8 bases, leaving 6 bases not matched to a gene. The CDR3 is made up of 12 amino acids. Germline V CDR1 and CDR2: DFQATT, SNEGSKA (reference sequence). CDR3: CSALTGVDEQFF. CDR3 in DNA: TGCAGTGCCCTGACAGGGGTGGATGAGCAGTTCTTC.

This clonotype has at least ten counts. Here the CDR3 reads CASSGTGSSPLHF. CDR3 nucleotide sequence: TGTGCCAGCAGTGGGACAGGGTCCTCACCCCTCCACTTT. The chain links TRBV12-3 or TRBV12-4 to TRBJ1-6; 9 bases map to TRBD1. With V trimmed by 5 bases and J by 10 bases, 3 bases remained unmatched. The CDR3 length is 13 residues.

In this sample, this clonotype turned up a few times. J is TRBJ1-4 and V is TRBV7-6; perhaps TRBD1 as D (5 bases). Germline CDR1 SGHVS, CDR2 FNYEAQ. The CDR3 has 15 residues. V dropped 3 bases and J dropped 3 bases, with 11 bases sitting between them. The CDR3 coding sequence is TGTGCCAGCAGCTTTGGGTTGGGGGCTAATGAAAAACTGTTTTTT. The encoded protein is CASSFGLGANEKLFF.

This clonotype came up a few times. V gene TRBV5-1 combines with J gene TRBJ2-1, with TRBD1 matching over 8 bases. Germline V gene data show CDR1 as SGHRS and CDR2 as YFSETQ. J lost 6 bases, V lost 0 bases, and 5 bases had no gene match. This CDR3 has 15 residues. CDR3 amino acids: CASSLEGQGGNEQFF. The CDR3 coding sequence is TGCGCCAGCAGCTTGGAAGGACAGGGTGGCAATGAGCAGTTCTTC.

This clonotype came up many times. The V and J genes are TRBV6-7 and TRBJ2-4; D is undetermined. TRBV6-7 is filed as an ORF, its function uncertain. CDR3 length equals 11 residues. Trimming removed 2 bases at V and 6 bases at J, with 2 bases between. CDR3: CASSYGNIQYF. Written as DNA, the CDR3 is TGTGCCAGCAGTTACGGAAACATTCAGTACTTC.

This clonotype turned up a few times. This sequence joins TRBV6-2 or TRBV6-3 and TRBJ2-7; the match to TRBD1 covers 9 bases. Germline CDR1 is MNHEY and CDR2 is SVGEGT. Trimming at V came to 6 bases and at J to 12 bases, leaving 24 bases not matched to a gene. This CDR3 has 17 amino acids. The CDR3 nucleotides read TGTGCCAGCAGCCGTACCCCTCCGGGACAGGGTCTTCATGGGGTGTACTTC. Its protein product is CASSRTPPGQGLHGVYF.

CDR3 in DNA: TGTGCCAGCAGCTTTAGGGGGCGGCGAGACTATAATTCACCCCTCCACTTT. It is translated as CASSFRGRRDYNSPLHF. V and J are TRBV7-8 and TRBJ1-6, with 7 bases identical to TRBD1. The germline CDR1 and CDR2 sequences are SGHVS and FQNEAQ. J was trimmed by 3 bases and V by 3 bases; bases with no gene match: 8. The CDR3 is made up of 17 amino acids.

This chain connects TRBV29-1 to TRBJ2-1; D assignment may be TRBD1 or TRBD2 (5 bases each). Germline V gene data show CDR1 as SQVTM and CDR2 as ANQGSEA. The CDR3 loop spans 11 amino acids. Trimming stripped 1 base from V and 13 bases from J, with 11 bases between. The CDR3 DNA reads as TGCAGCGTTGAAGTAACGGGACCTCAGTTCTTC. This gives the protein CSVEVTGPQFF.

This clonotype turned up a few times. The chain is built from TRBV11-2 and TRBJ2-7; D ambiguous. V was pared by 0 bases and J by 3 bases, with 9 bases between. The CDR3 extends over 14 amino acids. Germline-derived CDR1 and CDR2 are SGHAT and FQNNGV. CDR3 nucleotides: TGTGCCAGCAGCTTAGAGTTCAGGTTCTACGAGCAGTACTTC. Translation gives CASSLEFRFYEQYF.

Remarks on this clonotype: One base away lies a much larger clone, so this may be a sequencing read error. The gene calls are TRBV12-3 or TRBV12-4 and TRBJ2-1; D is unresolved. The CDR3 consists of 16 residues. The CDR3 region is CASSLASPGPYNEQLF. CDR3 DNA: TGTGCCAGCAGTTTAGCGTCTCCAGGTCCCTACAATGAGCAGCTCTTC.

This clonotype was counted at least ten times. The CDR3 loop reads CASSQALVNGRAPYEQYF. In DNA, the CDR3 is TGCGCCAGCAGCCAAGCCCTCGTTAACGGGAGGGCCCCCTACGAGCAGTACTTC. This rearrangement joins TRBV4-1 to TRBJ2-7; 8 positions agree with TRBD2. CDR1 MGHRA and CDR2 YSYEKL come from the germline V gene. J lost 2 bases, V lost 1 base, and 13 bases had no gene match. The CDR3 length is 18 residues.

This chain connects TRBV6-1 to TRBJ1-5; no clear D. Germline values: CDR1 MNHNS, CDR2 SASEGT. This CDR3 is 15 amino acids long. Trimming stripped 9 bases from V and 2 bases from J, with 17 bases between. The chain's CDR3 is CASGPIGGGNQPQHF. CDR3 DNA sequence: TGTGCCAGTGGTCCTATCGGCGGCGGCAATCAGCCCCAGCATTTT.

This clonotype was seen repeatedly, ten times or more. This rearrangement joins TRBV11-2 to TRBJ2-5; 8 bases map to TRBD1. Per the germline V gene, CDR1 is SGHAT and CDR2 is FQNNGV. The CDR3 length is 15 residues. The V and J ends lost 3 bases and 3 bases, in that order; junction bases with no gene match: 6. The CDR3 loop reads CASSFTGGREETQYF. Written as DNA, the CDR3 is TGTGCCAGCAGCTTTACAGGGGGTAGGGAAGAGACCCAGTACTTC.

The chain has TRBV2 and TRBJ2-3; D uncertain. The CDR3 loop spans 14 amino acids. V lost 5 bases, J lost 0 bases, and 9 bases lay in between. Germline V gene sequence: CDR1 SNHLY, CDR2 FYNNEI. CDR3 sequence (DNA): TGTGCCAGCAGTCTCGACGCGAGCACAGATACGCAGTATTTT. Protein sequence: CASSLDASTDTQYF.

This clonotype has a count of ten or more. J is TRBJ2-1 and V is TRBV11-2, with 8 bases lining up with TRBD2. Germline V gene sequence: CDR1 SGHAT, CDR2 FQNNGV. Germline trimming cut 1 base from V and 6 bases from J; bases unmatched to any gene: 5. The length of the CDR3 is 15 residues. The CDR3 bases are TGTGCCAGCAGCTTAGGCGGGGGGATGGGCAATGAGCAGTTCTTC. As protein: CASSLGGGMGNEQFF.

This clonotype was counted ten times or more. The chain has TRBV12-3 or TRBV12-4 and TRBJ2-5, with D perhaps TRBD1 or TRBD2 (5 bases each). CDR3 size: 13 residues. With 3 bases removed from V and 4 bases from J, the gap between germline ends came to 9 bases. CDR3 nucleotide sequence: TGTGCCAGCAGTTTCCCGGGGCGAGAGACCCAGTACTTC. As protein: CASSFPGRETQYF.

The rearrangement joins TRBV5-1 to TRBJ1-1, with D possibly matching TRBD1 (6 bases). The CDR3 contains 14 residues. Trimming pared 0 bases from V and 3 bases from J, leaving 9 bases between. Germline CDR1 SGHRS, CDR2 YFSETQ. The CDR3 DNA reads TGCGCCAGCAGCTTGGGGGGGGCGCACACTGAAGCTTTCTTT. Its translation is CASSLGGAHTEAFF. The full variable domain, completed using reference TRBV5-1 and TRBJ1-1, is KAGVTQTPRYLIKTRGQQVTLSCSPISGHRSVSWYQQTPGQGLQFLFEYFSETQRNKGNFPGRFSGRQFSNSRSEMNVSTLELGDSALYLCASSLGGAHTEAFFGQGTRLTVV.

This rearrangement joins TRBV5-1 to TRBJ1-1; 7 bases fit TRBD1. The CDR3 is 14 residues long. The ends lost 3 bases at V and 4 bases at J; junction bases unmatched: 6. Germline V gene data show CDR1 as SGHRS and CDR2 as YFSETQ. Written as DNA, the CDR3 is TGCGCCAGCAGCTACAACAGGGGATTCACTGAAGCTTTCTTT. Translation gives CASSYNRGFTEAFF.

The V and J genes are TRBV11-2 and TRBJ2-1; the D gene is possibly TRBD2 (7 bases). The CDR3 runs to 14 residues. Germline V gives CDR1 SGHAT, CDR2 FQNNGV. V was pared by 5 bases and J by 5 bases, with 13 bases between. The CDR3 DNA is TGTGCCAGCAGCCGTGGGGGGGCAAACAATGAGCAGTTCTTC. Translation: CASSRGGANNEQFF.

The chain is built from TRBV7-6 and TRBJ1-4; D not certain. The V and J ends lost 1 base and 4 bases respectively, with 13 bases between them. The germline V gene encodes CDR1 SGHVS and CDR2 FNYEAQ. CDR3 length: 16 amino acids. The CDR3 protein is CASSLEAGRNNEKLFF. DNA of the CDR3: TGTGCCAGCAGCTTAGAGGCAGGACGAAATAATGAAAAACTGTTTTTT.

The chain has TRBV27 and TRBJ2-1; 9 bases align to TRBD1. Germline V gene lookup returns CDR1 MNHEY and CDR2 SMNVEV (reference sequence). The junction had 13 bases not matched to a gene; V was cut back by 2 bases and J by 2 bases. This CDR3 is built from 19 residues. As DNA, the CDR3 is TGTGCCAGCAGTTTACGGTACACCAAACAGGGGGCGACCTACAATGAGCAGTTCTTC. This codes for CASSLRYTKQGATYNEQFF.

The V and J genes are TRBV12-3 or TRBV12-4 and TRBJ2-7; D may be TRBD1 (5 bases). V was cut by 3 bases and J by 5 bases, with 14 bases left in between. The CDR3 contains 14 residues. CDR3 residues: CASSLGRPIDEQYF. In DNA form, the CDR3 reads TGTGCCAGCAGTTTGGGGCGTCCTATCGACGAGCAGTACTTC.